The following is a T cell receptor beta chain sequence with its context. The germline V and J ends were trimmed by 4 bases and 0 bases, with 3 bases remaining between them. The germline V gene has CDR1 DFQATT and CDR2 SNEGSKA (reference sequence). The CDR3 runs 11 residues. This sample is part of a study of cytomegalovirus exposure and HLA in healthy donors. The data were produced by immunoSEQ multiplex PCR, yet TCRdb's version contains in-frame clones alone and is incomplete. This repertoire shows a few hundred thousand clones, 86% found once; its top ten account for 0.65% to 0.85%. The rearrangement joins TRBV20-1 to TRBJ2-5; no clear D gene. The clonotype comes from a woman aged 18-30 years in good health and CMV-seronegative. Specimen: PBMCs. The CDR3 sequence is CSANNQETQYF. The CDR3, as DNA: TGCAGTGCTAACAACCAAGAGACCCAGTACTTC.